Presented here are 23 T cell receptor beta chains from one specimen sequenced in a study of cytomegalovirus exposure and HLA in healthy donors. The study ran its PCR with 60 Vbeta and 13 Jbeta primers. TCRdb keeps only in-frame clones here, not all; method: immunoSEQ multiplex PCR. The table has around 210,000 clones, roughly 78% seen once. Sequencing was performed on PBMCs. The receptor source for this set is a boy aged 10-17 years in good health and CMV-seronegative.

As DNA, the CDR3 is TGTGCCAGCAGCGGGGACTTTGGGGCCTACGAGCAGTACTTC. As protein: CASSGDFGAYEQYF. This chain connects TRBV6-1 to TRBJ2-7; TRBD2 might be the D (6 bases). The CDR3 runs to 14 residues. V lost 6 bases and J lost 2, with 14 bases in between. Germline CDR1 MNHNS, CDR2 SASEGT.

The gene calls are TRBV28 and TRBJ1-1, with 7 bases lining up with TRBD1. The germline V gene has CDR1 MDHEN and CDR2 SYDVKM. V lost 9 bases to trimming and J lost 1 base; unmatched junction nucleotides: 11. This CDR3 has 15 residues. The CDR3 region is CASHSNGDRNTEAFF. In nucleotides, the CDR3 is TGTGCCAGTCACTCTAATGGGGACAGGAACACTGAAGCTTTCTTT.

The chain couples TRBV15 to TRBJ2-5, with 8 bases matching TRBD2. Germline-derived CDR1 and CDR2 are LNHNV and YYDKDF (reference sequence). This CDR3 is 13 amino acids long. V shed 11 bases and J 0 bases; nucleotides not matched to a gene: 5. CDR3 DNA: TGTGCCGCGGGAGGAATGTACCAAGAGACCCAGTACTTC. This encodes CAAGGMYQETQYF.

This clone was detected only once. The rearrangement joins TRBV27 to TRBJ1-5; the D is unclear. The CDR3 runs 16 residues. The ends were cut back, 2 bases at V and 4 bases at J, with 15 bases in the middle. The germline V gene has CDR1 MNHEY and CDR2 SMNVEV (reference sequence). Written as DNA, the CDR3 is TGTGCCAGCAGTTTAGCGCCGGGTCCCTCAAATCAGCCCCAGCATTTT. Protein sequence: CASSLAPGPSNQPQHF.

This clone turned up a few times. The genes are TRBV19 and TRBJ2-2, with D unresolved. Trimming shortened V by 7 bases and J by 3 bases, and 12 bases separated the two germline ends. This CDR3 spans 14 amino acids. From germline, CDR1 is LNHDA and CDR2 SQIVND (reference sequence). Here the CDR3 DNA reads TGTGCCAGTAACCGGTATCTGGACACCGGGGAGCTGTTTTTT. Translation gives CASNRYLDTGELFF.

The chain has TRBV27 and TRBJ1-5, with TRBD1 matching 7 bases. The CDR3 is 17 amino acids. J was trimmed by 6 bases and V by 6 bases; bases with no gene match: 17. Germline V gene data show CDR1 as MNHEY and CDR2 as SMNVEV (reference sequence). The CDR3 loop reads CASRKLRGTGEAQPQHF. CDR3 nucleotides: TGTGCCAGCAGAAAACTTCGGGGAACAGGGGAGGCTCAGCCCCAGCATTTT.

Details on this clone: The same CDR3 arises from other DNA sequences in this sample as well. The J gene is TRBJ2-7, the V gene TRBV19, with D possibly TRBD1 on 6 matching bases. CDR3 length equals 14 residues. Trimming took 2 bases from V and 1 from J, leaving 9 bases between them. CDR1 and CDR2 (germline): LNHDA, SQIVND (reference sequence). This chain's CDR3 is CASSIRQGSYEQYF. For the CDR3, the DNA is TGTGCCAGTAGTATAAGGCAGGGGTCCTACGAGCAGTACTTC.

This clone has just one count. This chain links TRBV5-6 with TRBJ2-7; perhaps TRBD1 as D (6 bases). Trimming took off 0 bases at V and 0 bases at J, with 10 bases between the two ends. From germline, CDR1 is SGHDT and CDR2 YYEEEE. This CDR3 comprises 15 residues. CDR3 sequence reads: CASSLGTANSYEQYF. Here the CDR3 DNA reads TGTGCCAGCAGCTTGGGGACAGCTAACTCCTACGAGCAGTACTTC.

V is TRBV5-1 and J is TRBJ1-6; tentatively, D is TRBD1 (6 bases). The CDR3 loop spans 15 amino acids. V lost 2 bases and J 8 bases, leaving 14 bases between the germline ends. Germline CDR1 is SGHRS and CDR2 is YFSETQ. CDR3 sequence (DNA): TGCGCCAGCAGCTTACAGGGCGGTGGGTATTCACCCCTCCACTTT. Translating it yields CASSLQGGGYSPLHF.

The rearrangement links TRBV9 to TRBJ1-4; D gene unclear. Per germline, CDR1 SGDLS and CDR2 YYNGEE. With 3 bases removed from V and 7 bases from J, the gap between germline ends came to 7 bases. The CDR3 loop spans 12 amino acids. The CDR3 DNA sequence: TGTGCCAGCAGCGGCCAGTTTGAAAAACTGTTTTTT. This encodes CASSGQFEKLFF.

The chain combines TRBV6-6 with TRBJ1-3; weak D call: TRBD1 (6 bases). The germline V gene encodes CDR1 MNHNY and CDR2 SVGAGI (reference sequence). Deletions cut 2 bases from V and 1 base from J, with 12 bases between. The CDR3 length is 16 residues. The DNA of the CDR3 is TGTGCCAGCAGTTACCGAGGGGGACGGTCTGGAAACACCATATATTTT. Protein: CASSYRGGRSGNTIYF.

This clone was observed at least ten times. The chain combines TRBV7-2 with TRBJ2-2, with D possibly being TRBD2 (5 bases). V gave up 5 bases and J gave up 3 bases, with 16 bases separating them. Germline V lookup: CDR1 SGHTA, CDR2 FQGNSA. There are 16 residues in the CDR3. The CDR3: CASSSRRAADTGELFF. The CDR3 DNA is TGTGCCAGCAGCAGCCGACGGGCAGCGGACACCGGGGAGCTGTTTTTT.

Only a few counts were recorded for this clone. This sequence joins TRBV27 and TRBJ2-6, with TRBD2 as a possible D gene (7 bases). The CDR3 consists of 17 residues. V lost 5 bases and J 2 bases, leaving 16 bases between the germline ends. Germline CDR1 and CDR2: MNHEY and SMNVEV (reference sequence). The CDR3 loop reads CASSPRGGQPGANVLTF. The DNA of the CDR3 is TGTGCCAGCAGTCCGCGCGGGGGCCAGCCTGGGGCCAACGTCCTGACTTTC.

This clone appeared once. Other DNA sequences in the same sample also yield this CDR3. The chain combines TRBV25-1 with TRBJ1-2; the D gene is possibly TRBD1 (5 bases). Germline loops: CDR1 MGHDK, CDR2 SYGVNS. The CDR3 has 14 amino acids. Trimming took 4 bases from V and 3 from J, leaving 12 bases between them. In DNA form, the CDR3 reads TGTGCCAGCAGTGTTCCGGGACTCTACTATGGCTACACCTTC. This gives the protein CASSVPGLYYGYTF.

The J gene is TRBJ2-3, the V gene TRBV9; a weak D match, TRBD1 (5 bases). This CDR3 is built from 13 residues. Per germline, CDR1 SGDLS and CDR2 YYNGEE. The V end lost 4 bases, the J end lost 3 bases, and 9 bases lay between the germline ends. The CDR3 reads CASSPAGTDTQYF. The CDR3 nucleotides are TGTGCCAGCAGCCCCGCAGGGACAGATACGCAGTATTTT.

CDR3 sequence: CASSLGTSWSGEQYF. Here the CDR3 DNA reads TGTGCCAGCAGCTTGGGGACTAGCTGGTCGGGCGAGCAGTACTTC. The rearrangement links TRBV7-2 to TRBJ2-7; 9 nucleotides agree with TRBD2. The CDR3 runs to 15 residues. Germline V lookup: CDR1 SGHTA, CDR2 FQGNSA. V lost 3 bases, J lost 6 bases, and 9 bases stayed unmatched.

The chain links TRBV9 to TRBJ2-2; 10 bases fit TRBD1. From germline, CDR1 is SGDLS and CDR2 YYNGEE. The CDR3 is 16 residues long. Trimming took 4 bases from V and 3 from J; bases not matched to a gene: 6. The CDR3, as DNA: TGTGCCAGCAGCCCTCTGACAGGGGGCGACACCGGGGAGCTGTTTTTT. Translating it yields CASSPLTGGDTGELFF.

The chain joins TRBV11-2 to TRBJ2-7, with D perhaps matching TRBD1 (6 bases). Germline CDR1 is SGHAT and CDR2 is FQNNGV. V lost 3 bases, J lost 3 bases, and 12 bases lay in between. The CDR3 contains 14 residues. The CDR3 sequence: CASSFSGEVYEQYF. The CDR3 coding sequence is TGTGCCAGCAGCTTTTCAGGGGAAGTCTACGAGCAGTACTTC.

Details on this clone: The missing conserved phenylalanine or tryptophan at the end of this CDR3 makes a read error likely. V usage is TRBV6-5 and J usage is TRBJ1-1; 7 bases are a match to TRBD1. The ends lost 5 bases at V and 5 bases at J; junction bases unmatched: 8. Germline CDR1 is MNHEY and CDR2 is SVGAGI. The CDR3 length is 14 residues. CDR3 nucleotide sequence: TGTGCCAGCAGTAACAGGGGAAGAAGGACTGAAGCTTTCCTT. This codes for CASSNRGRRTEAFL.

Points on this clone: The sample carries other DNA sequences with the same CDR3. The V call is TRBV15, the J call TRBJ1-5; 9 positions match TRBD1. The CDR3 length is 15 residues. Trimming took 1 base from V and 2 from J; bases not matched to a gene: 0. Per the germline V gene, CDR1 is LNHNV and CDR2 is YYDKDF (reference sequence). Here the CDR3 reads CATSRGQGGNQPQHF. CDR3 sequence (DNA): TGTGCCACCAGCAGAGGACAGGGGGGCAATCAGCCCCAGCATTTT.

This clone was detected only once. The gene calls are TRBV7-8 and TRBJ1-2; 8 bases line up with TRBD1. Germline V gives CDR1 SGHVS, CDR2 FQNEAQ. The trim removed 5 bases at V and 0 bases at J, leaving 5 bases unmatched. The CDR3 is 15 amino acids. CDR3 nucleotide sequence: TGTGCCAGCAGCGCCCCGGACAGGGCTAACTATGGCTACACCTTC. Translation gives CASSAPDRANYGYTF.

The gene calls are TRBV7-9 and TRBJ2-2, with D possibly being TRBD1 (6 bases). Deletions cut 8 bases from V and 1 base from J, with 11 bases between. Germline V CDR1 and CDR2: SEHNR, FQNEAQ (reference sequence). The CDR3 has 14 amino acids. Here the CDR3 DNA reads TGTGCCAGCGCTAAGACAGGGAACACCGGGGAGCTGTTTTTT. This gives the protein CASAKTGNTGELFF.

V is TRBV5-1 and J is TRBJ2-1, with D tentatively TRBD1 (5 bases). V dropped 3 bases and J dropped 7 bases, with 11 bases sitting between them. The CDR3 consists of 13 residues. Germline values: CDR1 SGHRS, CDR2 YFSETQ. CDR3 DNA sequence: TGCGCCAGCAGCTCACTACCAGGGAATGAGCAGTTCTTC. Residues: CASSSLPGNEQFF.